Presented here are 25 T cell receptor beta chains from one specimen sequenced in a study of T cells in narcolepsy (dated by TCRdb to the late 2010s). Libraries came from the immunoSEQ multiplex PCR assay. The immuneACCESS repertoire file appears here via TCRdb, limited to in-frame rearrangements. These files lack a portion of the clones; in checked studies, under half of the deficit traces to unresolved V genes, and the cause of the others is not known. The sample table shows about 40,000 clones, and around 89% are seen once. The top ten clones comprise approximately 1.2% of the sample. Sequencing was done on a sample of CD45RA- memory CD4+ T cells from PBMCs. The cell subset or site label corresponds to: memory T cells sorted ex vivo from peripheral blood. The source is a human donor with narcolepsy.

The chain combines TRBV7-2 with TRBJ1-1; 8 bases align to TRBD1. With V trimmed by 5 bases and J by 3 bases, 8 bases remained unmatched. Looked up from germline, CDR1 is SGHTA and CDR2 is FQGNSA. The CDR3 runs to 15 residues. The CDR3 here is CASSPGQGKDTEAFF. CDR3 bases: TGTGCCAGCAGCCCCGGACAGGGTAAGGACACTGAAGCTTTCTTT.

V and J are TRBV2 and TRBJ2-1; unclear D gene. Trimming took off 9 bases at V and 8 bases at J, with 5 bases between the two ends. The length of the CDR3 is 9 residues. Per the germline V gene, CDR1 is SNHLY and CDR2 is FYNNEI. CDR3 protein: CARLDEQFF. In DNA form, the CDR3 reads TGTGCCAGACTGGATGAGCAGTTCTTC.

The table lists this clone with a few counts. V is TRBV19 and J is TRBJ2-1; D may be TRBD2 (5 bases). CDR3 length equals 17 residues. Trimming shortened V by 3 bases and J by 8 bases, and 23 bases separated the two germline ends. In germline, CDR1 is LNHDA, CDR2 SQIVND (reference sequence). As DNA, the CDR3 is TGTGCCAGTAGTATCCCCCCGGGAACCTCCCTCGGATATGAGCAGTTCTTC. It encodes CASSIPPGTSLGYEQFF. Using reference TRBV19 and TRBJ2-1 for the parts outside the CDR3, the full variable domain is DGGITQSPKYLFRKEGQNVTLSCEQNLNHDAMYWYRQDPGQGLRLIYYSQIVNDFQKGDIAEGYSVSREKKESFPLTVTSAQKNPTAFYLCASSIPPGTSLGYEQFFGPGTRLTVL.

The CDR3 DNA reads TGCGCCAGCAGCAAGGACTCCCAGGGGAGCGACTACACCTTC. Protein product: CASSKDSQGSDYTF. The chain has TRBV4-1 and TRBJ1-2, with D maybe TRBD1 (6 bases). Germline CDR1 reads MGHRA; CDR2 reads YSYEKL. Trimming removed 5 bases from V and 10 bases from J, with 20 bases in between. The CDR3 runs 14 residues.

This chain uses TRBV9 with TRBJ2-3, with 8 nucleotides matching TRBD2. V lost 3 bases and J lost 5; bases outside the gene matches: 5. Germline V gene sequence: CDR1 SGDLS, CDR2 YYNGEE. CDR3 length: 14 residues. The CDR3 DNA is TGTGCCAGCAGCGCTGGGACTAGGGGAGATACGCAGTATTTT. Protein sequence: CASSAGTRGDTQYF.

J is TRBJ1-1 and V is TRBV29-1; D might be TRBD1 (6 bases). Germline-derived CDR1 and CDR2 are SQVTM and ANQGSEA. V shed 8 bases and J shed 1 base, with 14 bases lying between them. The CDR3 is made up of 13 amino acids. The CDR3, as DNA: TGCAGCTCTTCGGGACAACAGAACACTGAAGCTTTCTTT. Protein: CSSSGQQNTEAFF.

As DNA, the CDR3 is TGTGCCAGCAGTGCCGAGGTCAGATACGAGCAGTACTTC. Amino acid sequence: CASSAEVRYEQYF. This chain uses TRBV2 with TRBJ2-7; no definite D call. The germline V and J ends were trimmed by 4 bases and 4 bases, with 11 bases remaining between them. The germline gives CDR1 SNHLY, CDR2 FYNNEI. This CDR3 is 13 amino acids long.

The chain couples TRBV7-2 to TRBJ2-3; D perhaps matches TRBD1 (5 bases). Germline V lookup: CDR1 SGHTA, CDR2 FQGNSA. The CDR3 is made up of 14 amino acids. The V end lost 6 bases, the J end lost 7 bases, and 17 bases lay between the germline ends. The CDR3 DNA reads as TGTGCCAGCAGGCCTGGCGGATCAGGGCATACGCAGTATTTT. It specifies CASRPGGSGHTQYF.

V gene TRBV19 combines with J gene TRBJ1-5; D uncertain. The CDR3 contains 19 residues. Trimming took 3 bases from V and 0 from J, leaving 21 bases between them. Germline V gene data show CDR1 as LNHDA and CDR2 as SQIVND (reference sequence). The CDR3 region has the DNA TGTGCCAGTAGTATTTTATTGGCATTTGGGCCCAATAGCAATCAGCCCCAGCATTTT. Residues: CASSILLAFGPNSNQPQHF.

This clone came up a few times. J is TRBJ1-2 and V is TRBV19; the match to TRBD1 covers 11 bases. The CDR3 sequence is 19 residues long. V gave up 8 bases and J gave up 4 bases; unmatched junction bases: 21. Germline loops: CDR1 LNHDA, CDR2 SQIVND (reference sequence). The CDR3 here is CASFVSSRTGGASLYGYTF. The CDR3 DNA sequence: TGTGCCAGTTTCGTGTCGAGTCGGACAGGGGGCGCTAGTCTCTATGGCTACACCTTC.

The chain joins TRBV11-1 to TRBJ2-2; D unresolved. Per the germline V gene, CDR1 is SGHAT and CDR2 is FQDESV (reference sequence). CDR3 length: 14 residues. Trimming pared 3 bases from V and 7 bases from J, leaving 12 bases between. Here the CDR3 DNA reads TGTGCCAGCAGCTTTGACCCAGAGATCGGGGAGCTGTTTTTT. Translation: CASSFDPEIGELFF.

The gene calls are TRBV27 and TRBJ2-2; no definite D call. CDR3 length equals 10 residues. V shed 7 bases and J shed 6 bases, with 3 bases lying between them. The germline gives CDR1 MNHEY, CDR2 SMNVEV (reference sequence). In DNA form, the CDR3 reads TGTGCCAGCACCGCCGGGGAGCTGTTTTTT. Encoded protein: CASTAGELFF.

This chain connects TRBV7-3 to TRBJ2-2; D tentatively fits TRBD1 or TRBD2 (5 bases each). This CDR3 is built from 14 residues. Germline V lookup: CDR1 SGHTA, CDR2 FQGTGA. Deletions cut 6 bases from V and 6 bases from J, with 14 bases between. The CDR3 is CASRSGTTPGELFF. CDR3 bases: TGTGCCAGCAGGTCCGGGACGACCCCCGGGGAGCTGTTTTTT.

The chain carries TRBV5-1 and TRBJ2-1, with D possibly being TRBD1 or TRBD2 (6 bases each). The CDR3 is 16 residues long. Trimming pared 4 bases from V and 10 bases from J, leaving 24 bases between. Germline CDR1 is SGHRS and CDR2 is YFSETQ. The CDR3 DNA is TGCGCCAGCAGCGCGACAGGTCCGGCCGGAGGGTTGGAGCAGTTCTTC. Its translation: CASSATGPAGGLEQFF. The entire variable domain, with the rest obtained from reference TRBV5-1 and TRBJ2-1, is as follows: KAGVTQTPRYLIKTRGQQVTLSCSPISGHRSVSWYQQTPGQGLQFLFEYFSETQRNKGNFPGRFSGRQFSNSRSEMNVSTLELGDSALYLCASSATGPAGGLEQFFGPGTRLTVL.

The rearrangement uses TRBV10-3 and TRBJ2-3; a weak D match, TRBD1 (5 bases). CDR1 and CDR2 from the germline V gene are ENHRY and SYGVKD. With 6 bases removed from V and 0 bases from J, the gap between germline ends came to 13 bases. The CDR3 has 15 residues. In nucleotides, the CDR3 is TGTGCCATCAGGGGTCAGGGCTCAAGCACAGATACGCAGTATTTT. This codes for CAIRGQGSSTDTQYF.

The chain recombines TRBV30 with TRBJ2-5; no clear D. The CDR3 consists of 13 residues. V lost 1 base and J 4 bases, leaving 10 bases between the germline ends. Germline V gene lookup returns CDR1 GTSNPN and CDR2 SVGIG (reference sequence). The CDR3: CAWSARSRETQYF. CDR3 DNA: TGTGCCTGGAGTGCTCGTTCTCGAGAGACCCAGTACTTC.

CDR3 nucleotides: TGTGCCAGCAGGAGACAGGTGGCAGATACGCAGTATTTT. This codes for CASRRQVADTQYF. The J gene is TRBJ2-3, the V gene TRBV6-1, with D tentatively TRBD1 (6 bases). Looked up from germline, CDR1 is MNHNS and CDR2 is SASEGT. The CDR3 length is 13 residues. The V and J ends lost 6 bases and 4 bases respectively, with 11 bases between them.

The rearrangement joins TRBV6-5 to TRBJ1-2, with D possibly matching TRBD1 (5 bases). This CDR3 is 14 amino acids long. V was cut by 6 bases and J by 0 bases, with 11 bases left in between. Germline CDR1 is MNHEY and CDR2 is SVGAGI. CDR3 in DNA: TGTGCCAGCAGAACAGGCCTAGCTAACTATGGCTACACCTTC. Translated: CASRTGLANYGYTF.

V and J are TRBV27 and TRBJ2-5; D unresolved. Germline V gene data show CDR1 as MNHEY and CDR2 as SMNVEV (reference sequence). Trimming pared 6 bases from V and 1 base from J, leaving 12 bases between. This CDR3 is built from 14 residues. CDR3 in DNA: TGTGCCAGCAGGCATCTGGACGCCCAAGAGACCCAGTACTTC. As protein: CASRHLDAQETQYF.

The chain carries TRBV6-5 and TRBJ1-1; D gene unclear. The V end lost 5 bases, the J end lost 2 bases, and 12 bases lay between the germline ends. CDR1 MNHEY and CDR2 SVGAGI come from the germline V gene. The CDR3 runs 14 residues. CDR3 region: CASSPRLGNTEAFF. CDR3 sequence (DNA): TGTGCCAGCAGTCCCCGACTTGGAAACACTGAAGCTTTCTTT.

This chain joins TRBV11-3 and TRBJ1-2; D gene uncertain. CDR1 is SGHNT and CDR2 is YENEEA in the germline V gene. The CDR3 totals 13 residues. With 4 bases removed from V and 0 bases from J, the gap between germline ends came to 6 bases. The CDR3 coding sequence is TGTGCCAGCAGCTCCTTGACTAACTATGGCTACACCTTC. Encoded protein: CASSSLTNYGYTF.

This clone has more than one count but fewer than ten. J is TRBJ1-5 and V is TRBV5-3, with TRBD1 as a possible D gene (5 bases). Being an ORF, TRBV5-3 has a function that is uncertain. The CDR3 contains 12 residues. V shed 6 bases and J shed 2 bases, with 6 bases lying between them. CDR3 nucleotides: TGTGCCAGAACGGGGGGCAATCAGCCCCAGCATTTT. Its translation is CARTGGNQPQHF.

The chain joins TRBV7-8 to TRBJ1-1, with D tentatively TRBD1 (5 bases). CDR1 is SGHVS, CDR2 FQNEAQ, per germline. Between the trimmed V and J ends, which lost 5 bases and 5 bases, there was a span of 21 bases. The CDR3 has 16 residues. CDR3 bases: TGTGCCAGCAGCCAGTCCTCGTGGGGCGCGAGTACTGAAGCTTTCTTT. Translation gives CASSQSSWGASTEAFF.

CDR3 sequence (DNA): TGTGCCAGCAGCCAAACTAGAAATCAATATGAGCAGTTCTTC. Protein product: CASSQTRNQYEQFF. The chain joins TRBV6-1 to TRBJ2-1, with TRBD2 as a possible D gene (5 bases). This CDR3 region has 14 residues. CDR1 MNHNS and CDR2 SASEGT come from the germline V gene. V lost 6 bases and J lost 8, with 17 bases in between.

The V and J genes are TRBV28 and TRBJ2-5, with 9 positions matching TRBD1. The CDR3 extends over 16 amino acids. Germline lookup yields CDR1 MDHEN and CDR2 SYDVKM. V dropped 8 bases and J dropped 2; count of bases not matched to a gene: 12. Here the CDR3 reads CASRPSGTGKQETQYF. DNA for the CDR3: TGTGCCAGCCGACCTTCGGGGACAGGGAAACAAGAGACCCAGTACTTC.